The source of this TCR beta chain is a study of blood T cells in healthy people across ages. The trim removed 6 bases at V and 2 bases at J, leaving 8 bases unmatched. Germline V gene lookup returns CDR1 MNHNS and CDR2 SASEGT. The CDR3 sequence is 16 residues long. A sample-barcoded 5' primer and a J-beta primer mix were used in a second PCR of about 7 to 12 cycles. TCRdb ran MiXCR on the 5' RACE reads and lists one entry per CDR3 protein. The sample yields 600,000 to 900,000 distinct CDR3 sequences, roughly 24% seen once. This clonotype occurred a few times. The same sample was also studied in work on T cells of mothers and their children.

The V call is TRBV6-1, the J call TRBJ2-5, with 11 bases matching TRBD2. The sequenced material came from blood. The receptor comes from a boy younger than 18 in good health. CDR3 sequence reads: CASRRTSGGLQETQYF. The CDR3 coding sequence is TGTGCCAGCAGGCGCACTAGCGGGGGCCTTCAAGAGACCCAGTACTTC.